The 25 T cell receptor beta chains presented below share a single source sample, sequenced in a study of CD8+ T cells in alopecia areata. RNA was extracted and reverse transcribed into cDNA as the sequencing template. The repertoire was sequenced with immunoSEQ multiplex PCR; TCRdb's copy has only in-frame clones and lacks some. The data show about 130,000 clones, 45% to 60% seen once. The sequencing here drew on CD4+ T cells sorted from blood, taken at week 0. All receptors derive from a human donor with alopecia areata.

As DNA, the CDR3 is TGTGCCAGCTACACCTCAACCTACGAGCAGTACTTC. Translated: CASYTSTYEQYF. The chain couples TRBV6-5 to TRBJ2-7; D is undetermined. V lost 8 bases, J lost 2 bases, and 10 bases lay in between. This CDR3 comprises 12 residues. Germline CDR1 MNHEY, CDR2 SVGAGI.

This clone appeared a single time. The chain uses TRBV19 and TRBJ2-1; 12 nucleotides line up with TRBD1. The CDR3 has 16 amino acids. Germline V CDR1 and CDR2: LNHDA, SQIVND (reference sequence). Unmatched junction bases numbered 9, after V lost 5 bases and J lost 7 bases. For the CDR3, the DNA is TGTGCCAGTAGTTGGGGATCGGGACAGGGGGCAAATGAGCAGTTCTTC. Translated, it gives CASSWGSGQGANEQFF.

This chain joins TRBV6-1 and TRBJ1-2, with D tentatively TRBD1 (5 bases). Trimming removed 6 bases at V and 4 bases at J, with 18 bases between. This CDR3 has 15 amino acids. The germline CDR1 and CDR2 sequences are MNHNS and SASEGT. CDR3 bases: TGTGCCAGCAGCCGAGCCGCGCAGGGCTTCTATGGCTACACCTTC. Amino acids: CASSRAAQGFYGYTF.

This clone has a handful of counts. The chain links TRBV29-1 to TRBJ2-3, with D tentatively TRBD1 (5 bases). CDR1 is SQVTM, CDR2 ANQGSEA, per germline. The ends were cut back, 3 bases at V and 3 bases at J, with 7 bases in the middle. The CDR3 runs 12 residues. This chain's CDR3 is CSVDPGTDTQYF. CDR3 DNA: TGCAGCGTTGATCCAGGGACAGATACGCAGTATTTT.

The V call is TRBV2, the J call TRBJ1-5; D is possibly TRBD1 (5 bases). Trimming removed 6 bases at V and 5 bases at J, with 8 bases between. Germline assignment: CDR1 SNHLY and CDR2 FYNNEI. There are 12 residues in the CDR3. The DNA of the CDR3 is TGTGCCAGCAGCGGGACGGATCAGCCCCAGCATTTT. This sequence encodes CASSGTDQPQHF.

Concerning this clone itself: The same CDR3 arises from other DNA sequences in this sample as well. The CDR3 is CSVGGGGRLLAKNIQYF. Written as DNA, the CDR3 is TGCAGCGTTGGAGGGGGCGGTCGACTCCTAGCCAAAAACATTCAGTACTTC. J is TRBJ2-4 and V is TRBV29-1, with 7 bases fitting TRBD1. Unmatched junction bases numbered 12, after V lost 4 bases and J lost 0 bases. Germline V gene sequence: CDR1 SQVTM, CDR2 ANQGSEA. CDR3 length equals 17 residues.

The chain employs TRBV5-4 and TRBJ2-3; D call uncertain. There are 12 residues in the CDR3. The germline V and J ends were trimmed by 6 bases and 3 bases, with 8 bases remaining between them. The germline V gene has CDR1 SGHNT and CDR2 YYREEE (reference sequence). In nucleotides, the CDR3 is TGTGCCAGCACCCTCGAAACAGATACGCAGTATTTT. Protein: CASTLETDTQYF.

This chain joins TRBV7-2 and TRBJ2-5; 12 positions agree with TRBD2. This CDR3 is built from 16 residues. Losses at the gene ends were 3 bases for V and 5 bases for J; bases not matched to a gene: 7. Germline lookup yields CDR1 SGHTA and CDR2 FQGNSA. The CDR3 region is CASSLSTSGGGETQYF. CDR3 nucleotide sequence: TGTGCCAGCAGCTTGTCGACTAGCGGGGGAGGGGAGACCCAGTACTTC. Full variable domain (outside the CDR3, taken from reference TRBV7-2 and TRBJ2-5): GAGVSQSPSNKVTEKGKDVELRCDPISGHTALYWYRQSLGQGLEFLIYFQGNSAPDKSGLPSDRFSAERTGGSVSTLTIQRTQQEDSAVYLCASSLSTSGGGETQYFGPGTRLLVL.

This CDR3 is CSASRGVEAFF. As DNA, the CDR3 is TGCAGTGCTAGCCGGGGCGTTGAGGCTTTCTTT. V and J are TRBV20-1 and TRBJ1-1; D may be TRBD1 (5 bases). V dropped 3 bases and J dropped 11 bases, with 13 bases sitting between them. Germline CDR1 DFQATT, CDR2 SNEGSKA (reference sequence). The CDR3 contains 11 residues.

This clone showed up just a few times. V is TRBV10-3 and J is TRBJ1-5; 7 bases map to TRBD1. The CDR3 has 16 amino acids. From germline, CDR1 is ENHRY and CDR2 SYGVKD. J was trimmed by 7 bases and V by 6 bases; bases with no gene match: 15. CDR3 sequence (DNA): TGTGCCATCAGGGATCCAGGGGGGCACGGAGGACAGCCCCAGCATTTT. It translates to CAIRDPGGHGGQPQHF.

This clone was found once. J is TRBJ2-5 and V is TRBV5-6; the D is unclear. Germline CDR1 and CDR2: SGHDT and YYEEEE. V lost 2 bases and J lost 5, with 10 bases in between. The CDR3 length is 13 residues. CDR3 residues: CASSFWAMETQYF. The DNA of the CDR3 is TGTGCCAGCAGCTTCTGGGCCATGGAGACCCAGTACTTC.

Only one count was recorded for this clone. The gene calls are TRBV30 and TRBJ2-1; TRBD2 agrees at 10 bases. The CDR3 is 15 amino acids. CDR1 and CDR2 (germline): GTSNPN, SVGIG (reference sequence). V was pared by 2 bases and J by 7 bases, with 8 bases of the junction left unmatched. In DNA, the CDR3 is TGTGCCTGGAGTTCTGGGACTAGCGTGGGGAATGAGCAGTTCTTC. It codes for CAWSSGTSVGNEQFF.

The rearrangement links TRBV6-6 to TRBJ1-1; D possibly corresponds to TRBD1 (5 bases). CDR1 is MNHNY, CDR2 SVGAGI, per germline (reference sequence). CDR3 length: 14 residues. Trimming pared 3 bases from V and 9 bases from J, leaving 17 bases between. CDR3 in DNA: TGTGCCAGCAGTTATATGGCAGGGCTGAACAAAGCTTTCTTT. Amino acid sequence: CASSYMAGLNKAFF.

The chain couples TRBV5-4 to TRBJ2-3; tentative D call: TRBD2 (5 bases). Germline-derived CDR1 and CDR2 are SGHNT and YYREEE (reference sequence). The germline V and J ends were trimmed by 0 bases and 1 base, with 12 bases remaining between them. The CDR3 runs 16 residues. The CDR3 loop is CASSLGTSTRTDTQYF. The CDR3 DNA sequence: TGTGCCAGCAGCTTGGGGACTTCCACTCGCACAGATACGCAGTATTTT.

The rearrangement joins TRBV7-2 to TRBJ2-5; 10 bases match TRBD2. V was pared by 4 bases and J by 2 bases, with 7 bases of the junction left unmatched. The CDR3 runs to 16 residues. Germline CDR1 is SGHTA and CDR2 is FQGNSA. For the CDR3, the DNA is TGTGCCAGCAGCTCGTGGCTAGCGGGGGAACAAGAGACCCAGTACTTC. Encoded protein: CASSSWLAGEQETQYF. Full variable domain (rest looked up from reference TRBV7-2 and TRBJ2-5): GAGVSQSPSNKVTEKGKDVELRCDPISGHTALYWYRQSLGQGLEFLIYFQGNSAPDKSGLPSDRFSAERTGGSVSTLTIQRTQQEDSAVYLCASSSWLAGEQETQYFGPGTRLLVL.

The chain employs TRBV5-1 and TRBJ2-5, with D possibly being TRBD2 (6 bases). Germline-derived CDR1 and CDR2 are SGHRS and YFSETQ. The length of the CDR3 is 14 residues. The germline V and J ends were trimmed by 5 bases and 5 bases, with 16 bases remaining between them. CDR3 sequence reads: CASRSLTSEETQYF. The DNA for the CDR3 is TGCGCCAGCAGATCCTTGACTAGTGAGGAGACCCAGTACTTC.

CDR3 bases: TGCGCCAGCAGCCTTATATTCGACAGGGTAGACCAAGAGACCCAGTACTTC. It encodes CASSLIFDRVDQETQYF. This chain joins TRBV4-3 and TRBJ2-5, with 7 nucleotides matching TRBD1. The CDR3 is 17 amino acids. Germline assignment: CDR1 LGHNA and CDR2 YSLEER. With 4 bases clipped from V and 0 bases from J, the junction kept 11 bases outside the gene matches.

The chain has TRBV9 and TRBJ2-7; the match to TRBD1 covers 8 bases. This CDR3 is built from 14 residues. Germline assignment: CDR1 SGDLS and CDR2 YYNGEE. V trimming: 4 bases; J trimming: 5 bases; junction bases outside the gene matches: 8. CDR3 region: CASSTTGQVDEQYF. The CDR3 DNA reads as TGTGCCAGCAGCACAACGGGACAGGTGGACGAGCAGTACTTC.

The sample holds a few counts of this clone. The chain carries TRBV29-1 and TRBJ1-4, with TRBD1 as a possible D gene (5 bases). The length of the CDR3 is 13 residues. V was cut by 4 bases and J by 4 bases, with 10 bases left in between. CDR1 and CDR2 from the germline V gene are SQVTM and ANQGSEA. The CDR3 nucleotides read TGCAGCGTTGGAGACAGATTTAATGAAAAACTGTTTTTT. This gives the protein CSVGDRFNEKLFF.

The rearrangement joins TRBV10-3 to TRBJ2-5; TRBD2 matches 9 bases. The ends lost 8 bases at V and 5 bases at J; junction bases unmatched: 9. Germline values: CDR1 ENHRY, CDR2 SYGVKD. The CDR3 covers 14 residues. The CDR3 bases are TGTGCCATCGGTGGTAGCGGGAGCGGGGAGACCCAGTACTTC. Amino acid sequence: CAIGGSGSGETQYF.

This clone has more than one count but fewer than ten. This rearrangement joins TRBV4-1 to TRBJ1-2; 7 bases fit TRBD1. The CDR3 totals 14 residues. Germline V gives CDR1 MGHRA, CDR2 YSYEKL. The ends lost 0 bases at V and 12 bases at J; junction bases unmatched: 10. CDR3 in amino acids: CASSQERLTGSHTF. The DNA of the CDR3 is TGCGCCAGCAGCCAAGAGCGGCTGACAGGGAGTCACACCTTC.

The V call is TRBV4-2, the J call TRBJ2-3; no clear D gene. This CDR3 contains 15 residues. CDR1 is LGHNA and CDR2 is YNFKEQ in the germline V gene. V lost 2 bases, J lost 3 bases, and 12 bases lay in between. DNA for the CDR3: TGTGCCAGCAGCCAAAGAGGCGTAGGAACAGATACGCAGTATTTT. Amino acids: CASSQRGVGTDTQYF.

The rearrangement uses TRBV15 and TRBJ2-5; 7 positions match TRBD1. The J call is doubtful: the DNA matches TRBJ2-7 better. Germline CDR1 LNHNV, CDR2 YYDKDF (reference sequence). The CDR3 is 15 residues long. CDR3 nucleotides: TGTGCCACCAGCAGAGGGGATGCAGGGGGCTACGAGCAGTACTTC. It yields the protein CATSRGDAGGYEQYF.

Only a few counts were recorded for this clone. The chain links TRBV14 to TRBJ2-2, with a tentative D call TRBD2 (5 bases). The V and J ends lost 1 base and 7 bases respectively, with 10 bases between them. Looked up from germline, CDR1 is SGHDN and CDR2 is FVKESK. The CDR3 spans 14 residues. The CDR3, as DNA: TGTGCCAGCAGCCAAGTCGGACGGGACGGGGAGCTGTTTTTT. Its protein product is CASSQVGRDGELFF.

This clone has more than one count but fewer than ten. The CDR3 sequence is CASSLADGYNEKLFF. In DNA form, the CDR3 reads TGTGCCAGCAGCTTAGCGGACGGCTATAATGAAAAACTGTTTTTT. The genes are TRBV7-9 and TRBJ1-4, with D unclear. The CDR3 contains 15 residues. CDR1 and CDR2 (germline): SEHNR, FQNEAQ (reference sequence). Trimming cost V 0 bases and J 4 bases, with 9 bases left between them.